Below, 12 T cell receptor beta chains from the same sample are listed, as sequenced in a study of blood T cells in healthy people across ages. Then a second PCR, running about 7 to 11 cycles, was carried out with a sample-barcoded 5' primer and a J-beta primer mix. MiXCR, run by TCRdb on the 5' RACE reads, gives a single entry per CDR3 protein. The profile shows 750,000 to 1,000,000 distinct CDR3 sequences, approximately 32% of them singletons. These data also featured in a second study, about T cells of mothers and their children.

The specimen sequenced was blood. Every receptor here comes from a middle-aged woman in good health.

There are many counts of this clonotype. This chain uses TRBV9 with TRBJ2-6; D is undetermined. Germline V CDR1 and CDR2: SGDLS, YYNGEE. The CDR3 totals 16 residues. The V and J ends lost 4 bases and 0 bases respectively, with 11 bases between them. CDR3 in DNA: TGTGCCAGCAGCCCTAATCAACGCTCTGGGGCCAACGTCCTGACTTTC. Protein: CASSPNQRSGANVLTF.

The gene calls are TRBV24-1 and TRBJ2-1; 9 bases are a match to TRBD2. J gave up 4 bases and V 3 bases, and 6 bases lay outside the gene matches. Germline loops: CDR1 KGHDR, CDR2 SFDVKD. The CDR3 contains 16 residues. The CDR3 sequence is CATSDPLAGQYNEQFF. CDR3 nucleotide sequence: TGTGCCACCAGTGATCCCCTAGCGGGGCAATACAATGAGCAGTTCTTC.

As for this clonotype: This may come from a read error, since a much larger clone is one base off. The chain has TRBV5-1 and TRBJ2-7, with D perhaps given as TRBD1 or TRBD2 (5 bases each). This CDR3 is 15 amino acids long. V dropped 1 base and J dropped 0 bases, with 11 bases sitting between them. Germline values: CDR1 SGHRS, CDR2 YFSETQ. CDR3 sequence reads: CASSLRARGSYEQYF. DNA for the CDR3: TGCGCCAGCAGCTTGAGGGCGAGGGGCTCCTACGAGCAGTACTTC.

CDR3 nucleotide sequence: TGTGCCAGCTACGACCGGTGGCCCTATGGCTACACCTTC. As protein: CASYDRWPYGYTF. V is TRBV28 and J is TRBJ1-2, with unresolved D. The CDR3 consists of 13 residues. Per the germline V gene, CDR1 is MDHEN and CDR2 is SYDVKM. Trimming removed 8 bases at V and 4 bases at J, with 14 bases between.

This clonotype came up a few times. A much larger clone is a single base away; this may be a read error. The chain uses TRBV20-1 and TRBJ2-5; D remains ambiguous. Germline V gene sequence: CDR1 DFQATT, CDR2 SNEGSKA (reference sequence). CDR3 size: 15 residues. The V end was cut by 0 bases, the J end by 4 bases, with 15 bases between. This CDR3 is CSARDGRTPIETQYF. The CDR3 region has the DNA TGCAGTGCTAGAGATGGGCGGACCCCAATAGAGACCCAGTACTTC.

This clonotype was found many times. The CDR3 spells CSARETNTDTQYF. CDR3 bases: TGCAGTGCACGGGAGACTAACACAGATACGCAGTATTTT. The chain employs TRBV20-1 and TRBJ2-3; TRBD2 might be the D (6 bases). The CDR3 is 13 amino acids. CDR1 is DFQATT, CDR2 SNEGSKA, per germline (reference sequence). V lost 6 bases and J lost 2, with 12 bases in between.

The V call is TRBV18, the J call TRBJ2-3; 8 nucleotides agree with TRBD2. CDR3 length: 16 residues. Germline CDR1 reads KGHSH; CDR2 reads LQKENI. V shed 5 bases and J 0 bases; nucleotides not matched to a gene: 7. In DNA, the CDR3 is TGTGCCAGCTCATCCCCTAGCGGGTCTAGCACAGATACGCAGTATTTT. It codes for CASSSPSGSSTDTQYF.

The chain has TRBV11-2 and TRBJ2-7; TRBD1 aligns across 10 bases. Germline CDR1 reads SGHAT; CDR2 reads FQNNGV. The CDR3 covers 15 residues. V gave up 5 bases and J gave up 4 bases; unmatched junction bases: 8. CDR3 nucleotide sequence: TGTGCCAGCAGCCGAGGACAGGGGGGTCGATACGAGCAGTACTTC. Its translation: CASSRGQGGRYEQYF. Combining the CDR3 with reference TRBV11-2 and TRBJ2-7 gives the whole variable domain EAGVAQSPRYKIIEKRQSVAFWCNPISGHATLYWYQQILGQGPKLLIQFQNNGVVDDSQLPKDRFSAERLKGVDSTLKIQPAKLEDSAVYLCASSRGQGGRYEQYFGPGTRLTVT.

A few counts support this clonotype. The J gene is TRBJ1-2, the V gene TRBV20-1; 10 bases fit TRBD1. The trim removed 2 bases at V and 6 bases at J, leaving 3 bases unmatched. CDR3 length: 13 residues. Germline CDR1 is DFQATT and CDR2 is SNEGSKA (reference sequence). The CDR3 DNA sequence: TGCAGTGCTAGACCCGGGACAGGGGATGGCTACACCTTC. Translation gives CSARPGTGDGYTF.

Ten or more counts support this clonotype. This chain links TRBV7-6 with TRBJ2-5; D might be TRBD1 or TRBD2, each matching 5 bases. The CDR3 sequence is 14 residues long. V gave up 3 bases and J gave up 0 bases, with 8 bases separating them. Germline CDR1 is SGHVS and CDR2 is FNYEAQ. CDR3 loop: CASSFGGNQETQYF. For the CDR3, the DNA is TGTGCCAGCAGCTTTGGGGGAAACCAAGAGACCCAGTACTTC.

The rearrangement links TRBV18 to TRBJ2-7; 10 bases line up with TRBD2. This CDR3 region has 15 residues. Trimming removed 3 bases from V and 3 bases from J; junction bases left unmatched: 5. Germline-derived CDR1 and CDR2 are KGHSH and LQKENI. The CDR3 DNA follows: TGTGCCAGCTCACCGGGTAGCGGGGGGAACTACGAGCAGTACTTC. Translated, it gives CASSPGSGGNYEQYF.

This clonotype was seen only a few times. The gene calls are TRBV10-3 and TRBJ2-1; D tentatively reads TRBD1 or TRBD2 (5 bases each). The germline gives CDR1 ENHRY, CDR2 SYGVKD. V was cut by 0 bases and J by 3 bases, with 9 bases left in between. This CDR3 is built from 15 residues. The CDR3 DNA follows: TGTGCCATCAGTGAGTCGGGGGACCGCTACAATGAGCAGTTCTTC. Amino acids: CAISESGDRYNEQFF.